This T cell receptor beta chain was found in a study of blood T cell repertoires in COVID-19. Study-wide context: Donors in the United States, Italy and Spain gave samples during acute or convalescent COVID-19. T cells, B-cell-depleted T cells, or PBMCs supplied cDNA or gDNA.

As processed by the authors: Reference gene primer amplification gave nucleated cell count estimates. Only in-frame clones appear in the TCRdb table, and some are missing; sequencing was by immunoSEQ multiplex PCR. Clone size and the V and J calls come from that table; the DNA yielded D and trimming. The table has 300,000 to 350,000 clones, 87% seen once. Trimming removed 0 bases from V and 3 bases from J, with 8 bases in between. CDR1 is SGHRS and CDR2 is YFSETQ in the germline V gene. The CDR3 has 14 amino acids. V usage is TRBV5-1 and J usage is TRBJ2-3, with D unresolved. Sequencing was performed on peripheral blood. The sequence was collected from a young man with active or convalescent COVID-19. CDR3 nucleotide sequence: TGCGCCAGCAGCTTGGAGCGAGTGACAGATACGCAGTATTTT. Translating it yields CASSLERVTDTQYF.